This record covers a single T cell receptor (beta chain). Its target is unknown. V was clipped by 5 bases and J by 1 base, with 11 bases between them. Germline CDR1 reads MNHEY; CDR2 reads SMNVEV (reference sequence). The CDR3 contains 15 residues. PCR was performed using 60 Vbeta and 13 Jbeta primers. Using immunoSEQ multiplex PCR, the repertoire was profiled, and TCRdb retains in-frame clones only, with some absent. In the table there are fewer than 150,000 clones, 70% to 80% of which are singletons. The sample is drawn from a study of cytomegalovirus exposure and HLA in healthy donors. For the study at large: From donors who were HLA-typed, an early data release held approximately 80 million unique TCRs.

Notes on the study in general: Most TCR sequences showed up rarely, but some public TCRs showed up in many donors. Later on, a genetic analysis was performed. It linked a missense variant in DCLRE1C with V- and J-gene trimming of TCR beta. Across donors, sequencing depth was assumed by presence/absence analyses to be roughly uniform.

Material: PBMCs. The chain couples TRBV27 to TRBJ2-2; maybe TRBD1 (7 bases). The source is a woman aged 45-60 years in good health and CMV-seronegative. The DNA of the CDR3 is TGTGCCAGCAGTCGTCAGGGGGGGAACACCGGGGAGCTGTTTTTT. Amino acids: CASSRQGGNTGELFF.